One and the same sample provided the 32 T cell receptor beta chains below, sequenced in a study of T cell repertoires in cytomegalovirus infection. TCRdb ran MiXCR on the reads and lists one entry per CDR3 protein. The sample lists roughly 220,000 distinct CDR3 sequences, approximately 38% occurring once. No antigen has been assigned to these receptors. The sequencing used CD8+ T cells from cultured PBMCs, collected from culture after CMV antigen stimulation. The receptors derive from a human donor in good health (CMV status not recorded). Some clones in this sample may be carry-over from other donors' samples.

This clonotype was seen more than once but under ten times. The V call is TRBV18, the J call TRBJ1-6; D call uncertain. This CDR3 has 14 residues. Germline CDR1 is KGHSH and CDR2 is LQKENI. V was cut by 4 bases and J by 5 bases, with 9 bases left in between. CDR3 region: CASSLPCHNSPLHF. DNA of the CDR3: TGTGCCAGCTCACTCCCGTGCCATAATTCACCCCTCCACTTT.

This clonotype was observed a handful of times. The rearrangement uses TRBV3-1 and TRBJ1-3, with D hard to call. The CDR3 is made up of 11 amino acids. Germline V gives CDR1 LGHDT, CDR2 YNNKEL (reference sequence). Deletions cut 4 bases from V and 4 bases from J, with 2 bases between. The CDR3 nucleotides read TGTGCCAGCAGCCGCGGAAACACCATATATTTT. The encoded protein is CASSRGNTIYF.

V usage is TRBV19 and J usage is TRBJ1-5; 7 bases map to TRBD1. Germline V gives CDR1 LNHDA, CDR2 SQIVND (reference sequence). After removal of 6 bases from V and 6 bases from J, the junction contained 2 bases not matched to a gene. The CDR3 has 12 amino acids. The CDR3 sequence: CASRTGIQPQHF. As DNA, the CDR3 is TGTGCCAGTAGGACAGGGATTCAGCCCCAGCATTTT.

The V and J genes are TRBV14 and TRBJ2-7, with 7 nucleotides matching TRBD2. The germline V gene encodes CDR1 SGHDN and CDR2 FVKESK. The V segment lost 1 base and the J segment 4 bases; nucleotides outside the gene matches: 13. The CDR3 runs to 17 residues. CDR3 coding DNA: TGTGCCAGCAGCCAAGGTGTCGGGCGGGAGAGCAGGTACGAGCAGTACTTC. Protein sequence: CASSQGVGRESRYEQYF.

This clonotype was seen only once. The rearrangement joins TRBV6-5 to TRBJ1-5, with TRBD1 identical over 8 bases. Germline CDR1 reads MNHEY; CDR2 reads SVGAGI. After removal of 2 bases from V and 7 bases from J, the junction contained 7 bases not matched to a gene. The CDR3 runs to 15 residues. The CDR3 loop reads CASSYGQGDNQPQHF. The CDR3 DNA sequence: TGTGCCAGCAGTTACGGACAGGGAGACAACCAGCCCCAGCATTTT.

The CDR3 spells CASSFDRGLTEAFF. CDR3 DNA sequence: TGTGCCAGCAGTTTTGACAGGGGGCTCACTGAAGCTTTCTTT. The V call is TRBV28, the J call TRBJ1-1, with 10 bases that match TRBD1. The CDR3 consists of 14 residues. J was trimmed by 4 bases and V by 3 bases; bases with no gene match: 2. Germline CDR1 MDHEN, CDR2 SYDVKM.

The gene calls are TRBV14 and TRBJ1-2, with TRBD1 identical over 8 bases. The germline V gene has CDR1 SGHDN and CDR2 FVKESK. The CDR3 has 15 residues. V lost 5 bases to trimming and J lost 4 bases; unmatched junction nucleotides: 9. CDR3 in DNA: TGTGCCAGCAGCTTCCGGGACAGGCAACTCTATGGCTACACCTTC. Translation gives CASSFRDRQLYGYTF.

The chain is built from TRBV2 and TRBJ2-2; perhaps D is TRBD1 or TRBD2 (5 bases each). CDR1 and CDR2 (germline): SNHLY, FYNNEI. This CDR3 region has 18 residues. Trimming took 2 bases from V and 5 from J, leaving 21 bases between them. The CDR3 loop is CASSERGPTQVRTGELFF. CDR3 DNA: TGTGCCAGCAGTGAAAGGGGACCCACCCAAGTAAGAACCGGGGAGCTGTTTTTT.

The rearrangement links TRBV27 to TRBJ2-1; D unresolved. Trimming shortened V by 6 bases and J by 3 bases, and 15 bases separated the two germline ends. Germline V gives CDR1 MNHEY, CDR2 SMNVEV (reference sequence). The CDR3 spans 15 residues. CDR3 protein: CASRTQTWDYNEQFF. The CDR3 DNA is TGTGCCAGCAGAACACAAACCTGGGACTACAATGAGCAGTTCTTC.

This clonotype has a count of ten or more. The chain links TRBV12-3 or TRBV12-4 to TRBJ2-3, with TRBD2 identical over 13 bases. The length of the CDR3 is 14 residues. The V segment lost 5 bases and the J segment 10 bases; nucleotides outside the gene matches: 6. CDR3: CASSLGLAGAAQYF. DNA for the CDR3: TGTGCCAGCAGTCTAGGACTAGCGGGAGCTGCGCAGTATTTT.

At least ten counts were recorded for this clonotype. The chain links TRBV12-3 or TRBV12-4 to TRBJ2-7, with TRBD2 matching 14 bases. This CDR3 region has 19 residues. Losses at the gene ends were 5 bases for V and 0 bases for J; bases not matched to a gene: 12. CDR3 region: CASSPAPGLAGGPSYEQYF. In DNA form, the CDR3 reads TGTGCCAGCAGTCCAGCCCCCGGACTAGCGGGGGGCCCCTCCTACGAGCAGTACTTC.

This clonotype was seen a few times. The chain recombines TRBV5-4 with TRBJ1-2; TRBD1 matches 8 bases. Germline V gene data show CDR1 as SGHNT and CDR2 as YYREEE (reference sequence). After removal of 4 bases from V and 2 bases from J, the junction contained 7 bases not matched to a gene. The CDR3 loop spans 15 amino acids. The CDR3 DNA reads TGTGCCAGCAGCCTCAGGGGGCTCCCGAACTATGGCTACACCTTC. Protein sequence: CASSLRGLPNYGYTF. The whole variable domain, filled in from reference TRBV5-4 and TRBJ1-2, reads ETGVTQSPTHLIKTRGQQVTLRCSSQSGHNTVSWYQQALGQGPQFIFQYYREEENGRGNFPPRFSGLQFPNYSSELNVNALELDDSALYLCASSLRGLPNYGYTFGSGTRLTVV.

In nucleotides, the CDR3 is TGTGCCAGCAGCCCAGGACAGGAATTTACAGATACGCAGTATTTT. The encoded protein is CASSPGQEFTDTQYF. The rearrangement joins TRBV7-4 to TRBJ2-3; TRBD1 matches 7 bases. The CDR3 loop spans 15 amino acids. Trimming took 5 bases from V and 3 from J; bases not matched to a gene: 8. The germline V gene has CDR1 SGHVT and CDR2 SQSDAQ.

The chain has TRBV19 and TRBJ1-1; 10 bases align to TRBD1. Losses at the gene ends were 4 bases for V and 5 bases for J; bases not matched to a gene: 7. The CDR3 is 15 amino acids. Per germline, CDR1 LNHDA and CDR2 SQIVND (reference sequence). The CDR3 nucleotides are TGTGCCAGTAGTAACAGGGACAGGGGTCGGACTGAAGCTTTCTTT. This sequence encodes CASSNRDRGRTEAFF.

V is TRBV6-6 and J is TRBJ2-3, with D unclear. Germline values: CDR1 MNHNY, CDR2 SVGAGI (reference sequence). This CDR3 comprises 13 residues. V lost 7 bases to trimming and J lost 6 bases, with 14 bases between them. In nucleotides, the CDR3 is TGTGCCAGCACGCCCCTTGAATTTGATACGCAGTATTTT. The encoded protein is CASTPLEFDTQYF.

This chain connects TRBV7-6 to TRBJ2-7; TRBD2 agrees at 12 bases. V gave up 10 bases and J gave up 0 bases; unmatched junction bases: 13. Germline-derived CDR1 and CDR2 are SGHVS and FNYEAQ. This CDR3 is built from 17 residues. CDR3 coding DNA: TGTGCCATCCCAGTTGGACTAGCGGGGCGATCCTCCTACGAGCAGTACTTC. This translates into CAIPVGLAGRSSYEQYF.

This clonotype was recorded a few times. The rearrangement links TRBV2 to TRBJ2-1; TRBD2 agrees at 8 bases. CDR1 and CDR2 (germline): SNHLY, FYNNEI. CDR3 length equals 12 residues. CDR3 bases: TGTAGCGGGAGCCCGTCCTACAATGAGCAGTTCTTC. It translates to CSGSPSYNEQFF.

The chain combines TRBV10-3 with TRBJ1-4; weak D call: TRBD1 (5 bases). V lost 3 bases to trimming and J lost 8 bases, with 13 bases between them. The CDR3 is 14 residues long. Germline V gives CDR1 ENHRY, CDR2 SYGVKD. The DNA of the CDR3 is TGTGCCATCAGTGAATGGGGCGGAGCAGAAAAACTGTTTTTT. Translated, it gives CAISEWGGAEKLFF.

This clonotype was counted only a few times. V gene TRBV27 combines with J gene TRBJ2-2; 8 bases are shared with TRBD2. The junction had 8 bases not matched to a gene; V was cut back by 8 bases and J by 6 bases. Germline V gives CDR1 MNHEY, CDR2 SMNVEV (reference sequence). CDR3 size: 14 residues. CDR3 protein: CASGESGSPGELFF. CDR3 DNA: TGTGCCAGCGGGGAGAGCGGGAGCCCCGGGGAGCTGTTTTTT.

The gene calls are TRBV27 and TRBJ2-3; 10 bases align to TRBD2. Germline CDR1 and CDR2: MNHEY and SMNVEV (reference sequence). The CDR3 totals 16 residues. Losses at the gene ends were 0 bases for V and 4 bases for J; bases not matched to a gene: 4. CDR3 nucleotides: TGTGCCAGCAGTTTATCTCTGAGCGGGAGGGCAGATACGCAGTATTTT. As protein: CASSLSLSGRADTQYF.

This clonotype has only a few counts. The V call is TRBV19, the J call TRBJ1-5; the match to TRBD1 covers 8 bases. The CDR3 is 14 amino acids. Germline loops: CDR1 LNHDA, CDR2 SQIVND (reference sequence). V gave up 4 bases and J gave up 5 bases; unmatched junction bases: 4. The CDR3 DNA follows: TGTGCCAGTAGTACCGGACAGGGCCATCAGCCCCAGCATTTT. This gives the protein CASSTGQGHQPQHF.

The rearrangement links TRBV19 to TRBJ1-5, with D possibly TRBD1 on 6 matching bases. This CDR3 is 14 amino acids long. V shed 2 bases and J shed 5 bases, with 10 bases lying between them. The germline V gene has CDR1 LNHDA and CDR2 SQIVND (reference sequence). CDR3 DNA sequence: TGTGCCAGTAGTATACAGGGGATCGATCAGCCCCAGCATTTT. Its translation: CASSIQGIDQPQHF.

The chain combines TRBV2 with TRBJ2-7; tentatively, D is TRBD1 or TRBD2 (5 bases each). Trimming left V 10 bases short and J 0 bases short, with 13 bases between. This CDR3 has 13 amino acids. From germline, CDR1 is SNHLY and CDR2 FYNNEI. CDR3: CAISGRSSYEQYF. In DNA form, the CDR3 reads TGTGCCATCTCGGGACGGAGCTCCTACGAGCAGTACTTC.

The rearrangement links TRBV5-1 to TRBJ2-1; TRBD1 matches 7 bases. Germline V gene sequence: CDR1 SGHRS, CDR2 YFSETQ. The CDR3 is 12 amino acids. V shed 4 bases and J 12 bases; nucleotides not matched to a gene: 7. CDR3 coding DNA: TGCGCCAGCAGCCACACCCGGGACAGGCAGTTCTTC. Amino acid sequence: CASSHTRDRQFF.

The CDR3 coding sequence is TGTGCCAGCACCCCGGGGGGGAGCACAGATACGCAGTATTTT. Its translation is CASTPGGSTDTQYF. The rearrangement uses TRBV9 and TRBJ2-3; 8 bases map to TRBD2. CDR3 size: 14 residues. Looked up from germline, CDR1 is SGDLS and CDR2 is YYNGEE. V trimming: 6 bases; J trimming: 0 bases; junction bases outside the gene matches: 3.

This clonotype was counted only a few times. Written as DNA, the CDR3 is TGTGCCAGCAGTCCGGACAGGATAGGGACTGAAGCTTTCTTT. Amino acids: CASSPDRIGTEAFF. V is TRBV28 and J is TRBJ1-1; 7 nucleotides align to TRBD1. CDR3 size: 14 residues. Losses at the gene ends were 5 bases for V and 5 bases for J; bases not matched to a gene: 8. The germline V gene has CDR1 MDHEN and CDR2 SYDVKM.

This clonotype was picked up a small number of times. The chain couples TRBV7-8 to TRBJ2-2; D perhaps matches TRBD2 (6 bases). Germline V CDR1 and CDR2: SGHVS, FQNEAQ. The CDR3 has 17 residues. V lost 1 base, J lost 4 bases, and 16 bases lay in between. The CDR3: CASSLGRSGGVTGELFF. The CDR3 DNA is TGTGCCAGCAGCTTAGGGAGATCGGGCGGGGTCACCGGGGAGCTGTTTTTT.

This chain links TRBV27 with TRBJ1-2; D is perhaps TRBD1 (6 bases). Germline assignment: CDR1 MNHEY and CDR2 SMNVEV (reference sequence). This CDR3 is built from 13 residues. The ends were cut back, 6 bases at V and 4 bases at J, with 12 bases in the middle. The CDR3 region has the DNA TGTGCCAGCAGCCTAACAGGGATCTATGGCTACACCTTC. Its protein is CASSLTGIYGYTF.

The sample holds a few counts of this clonotype. The rearrangement joins TRBV7-9 to TRBJ2-6; the D is unclear. Trimming removed 2 bases at V and 3 bases at J, with 5 bases between. CDR1 and CDR2 from the germline V gene are SEHNR and FQNEAQ (reference sequence). The CDR3 is 14 residues long. The CDR3 DNA sequence: TGTGCCAGCAGCTTAACTGATGGGGCCAACGTCCTGACTTTC. It specifies CASSLTDGANVLTF.

This chain links TRBV29-1 with TRBJ1-1; a weak D match, TRBD1 (5 bases). Trimming removed 7 bases from V and 10 bases from J, with 16 bases in between. The CDR3 runs 11 residues. The germline V gene has CDR1 SQVTM and CDR2 ANQGSEA. The CDR3 coding sequence is TGCAGCGCGCCCATAGGGACTTCAGCTTTCTTT. It translates to CSAPIGTSAFF.

The V call is TRBV28, the J call TRBJ2-7; unclear D gene. Germline CDR1 reads MDHEN; CDR2 reads SYDVKM. Deletions cut 5 bases from V and 4 bases from J, with 24 bases between. The CDR3 extends over 17 amino acids. The CDR3 sequence is CASSLVLPNTVPYEQYF. CDR3 nucleotide sequence: TGTGCCAGCAGTCTGGTGTTACCAAACACCGTTCCATACGAGCAGTACTTC.

This clonotype was counted at least ten times. The J gene is TRBJ2-7, the V gene TRBV27; D remains ambiguous. Germline assignment: CDR1 MNHEY and CDR2 SMNVEV (reference sequence). The CDR3 consists of 13 residues. V lost 6 bases and J lost 0, with 9 bases in between. CDR3: CASSSPSSYEQYF. DNA of the CDR3: TGTGCCAGCAGCTCACCCAGCTCCTACGAGCAGTACTTC.